Sequencing of this T cell receptor (beta chain) was carried out in a study of beta chain features in type 1 diabetes. The study, taken as a whole, reports: With patients and controls alike, PCR might favor shorter templates to an equal degree. Moderately but significantly shorter TCRB CDR3s were found in Type 1 diabetes patients in all four CD4+ subsets.

Of the isolated RNA, all was reverse transcribed, and so the sequenced material was expressed TCRB transcripts. The protocol was immunoSEQ multiplex PCR, while the TCRdb copy is restricted to in-frame clones and leaves out a portion. The data show hundreds of thousands of clones, 11% seen once. About this clone itself: Its antigen is unknown.

Every donor had blood drawn once into heparin, around 120 mL on average. A CD45RO/CCR7/CD25/CD127/CD95/CD27 panel sorted naive, central memory, regulatory and stem cell-like memory CD4+ cells. Purity of each sorted population was above 95%. The CDR3 is made up of 14 amino acids. From germline, CDR1 is SGDLS and CDR2 YYNGEE. V dropped 2 bases and J dropped 0 bases, with 8 bases sitting between them. The chain recombines TRBV9 with TRBJ1-1, with D tentatively TRBD1 (6 bases). The sample comprised naive CD4+ T cells from blood. The receptor comes from a man aged 25 to 45 with type 1 diabetes. The CDR3 reads CASSVGALNTEAFF. The CDR3 DNA is TGTGCCAGCAGCGTGGGGGCCTTGAACACTGAAGCTTTCTTT. Supplemented by reference TRBV9 and TRBJ1-1, the full variable domain reads DSGVTQTPKHLITATGQRVTLRCSPRSGDLSVYWYQQSLDQGLQFLIQYYNGEERAKGNILERFSAQQFPDLHSELNLSSLELGDSALYFCASSVGALNTEAFFGQGTRLTVV.